The next 12 T cell receptor beta chains were all read from a single sample in a study of T cell changes during pregnancy in multiple sclerosis. TCRdb keeps only in-frame clones here, not all; method: immunoSEQ multiplex PCR. In the table there are about 35,000 clones, 93% of which are singletons. Sequences were derived from CD4+ T cells from peripheral blood mononuclear cells, sampled in the first trimester of pregnancy. The receptors come from a female donor with multiple sclerosis, enrolled in a pregnancy study.

This chain links TRBV7-2 with TRBJ2-2, with 11 bases lining up with TRBD1. The CDR3 is made up of 17 amino acids. Germline V gene sequence: CDR1 SGHTA, CDR2 FQGNSA. V was clipped by 1 base and J by 7 bases; unmatched bases: 8. DNA for the CDR3: TGTGCCAGCAGCTTAGGGTCTGGGACAGGGGGGGTCGGGGAGCTGTTTTTT. It codes for CASSLGSGTGGVGELFF.

The chain joins TRBV6-5 to TRBJ1-2; D uncertain. V lost 6 bases, J lost 5 bases, and 19 bases lay in between. Looked up from germline, CDR1 is MNHEY and CDR2 is SVGAGI. This CDR3 is built from 15 residues. The DNA for the CDR3 is TGTGCCAGCAGCCACTTACTTGATACCGATTATGGCTACACCTTC. Translated, it gives CASSHLLDTDYGYTF.

This chain links TRBV4-1 with TRBJ2-2; D perhaps matches TRBD2 (5 bases). Trimming stripped 0 bases from V and 4 bases from J, with 12 bases between. From germline, CDR1 is MGHRA and CDR2 YSYEKL. The CDR3 is 16 residues long. The CDR3 is CASSQESRVFTGELFF. CDR3 coding DNA: TGCGCCAGCAGCCAAGAGTCGCGGGTGTTCACCGGGGAGCTGTTTTTT.

This chain connects TRBV7-2 to TRBJ2-3; 10 nucleotides agree with TRBD2. CDR3 length: 16 amino acids. The germline V gene has CDR1 SGHTA and CDR2 FQGNSA. J gave up 7 bases and V 5 bases, and 12 bases lay outside the gene matches. CDR3: CASSPGVQRGGYTQYF. The CDR3 coding sequence is TGTGCCAGCAGCCCGGGCGTGCAGCGGGGGGGGTATACGCAGTATTTT.

This sequence joins TRBV13 and TRBJ1-1, with TRBD1 as a possible D gene (6 bases). This CDR3 contains 16 residues. Germline V lookup: CDR1 PRHDT, CDR2 FYEKMQ (reference sequence). Trimming stripped 5 bases from V and 0 bases from J, with 16 bases between. The CDR3: CASSPSTGTMNTEAFF. The CDR3 bases are TGTGCCAGCAGCCCGTCGACAGGTACAATGAACACTGAAGCTTTCTTT.

Only a few counts were recorded for this clone. The V call is TRBV7-2, the J call TRBJ1-6; the D gene is possibly TRBD1 (6 bases). The CDR3 is 15 residues long. V shed 1 base and J shed 6 bases, with 10 bases lying between them. From germline, CDR1 is SGHTA and CDR2 FQGNSA. DNA for the CDR3: TGTGCCAGCAGCTTAGGGGGGCCGGGTAATTCACCCCTCCACTTT. Translation gives CASSLGGPGNSPLHF.

The V call is TRBV19, the J call TRBJ2-1, with D tentatively TRBD2 (5 bases). The V gene's germline CDR1 is LNHDA and CDR2 SQIVND (reference sequence). There are 13 residues in the CDR3. With 4 bases removed from V and 1 base from J, the gap between germline ends came to 5 bases. CDR3 DNA sequence: TGTGCCAGTAGTAGAGGGTCCTACAATGAGCAGTTCTTC. Its protein product is CASSRGSYNEQFF. Complete variable domain (other parts from reference TRBV19 and TRBJ2-1): DGGITQSPKYLFRKEGQNVTLSCEQNLNHDAMYWYRQDPGQGLRLIYYSQIVNDFQKGDIAEGYSVSREKKESFPLTVTSAQKNPTAFYLCASSRGSYNEQFFGPGTRLTVL.

The chain has TRBV6-1 and TRBJ2-5; 11 bases align to TRBD2. The junction had 5 bases not matched to a gene; V was cut back by 9 bases and J by 2 bases. This CDR3 is 14 amino acids long. Germline V gene sequence: CDR1 MNHNS, CDR2 SASEGT. The CDR3 sequence is CASHLAGGQETQYF. CDR3 DNA sequence: TGTGCCAGTCATCTAGCGGGGGGACAAGAGACCCAGTACTTC.

The CDR3 region is CASSRDFSYNSPLHF. In DNA form, the CDR3 reads TGTGCCAGCAGCCGGGACTTCTCCTATAATTCACCCCTCCACTTT. The chain uses TRBV6-6 and TRBJ1-6; tentative D call: TRBD1 (5 bases). Germline V gene sequence: CDR1 MNHNY, CDR2 SVGAGI (reference sequence). Trimming took off 6 bases at V and 0 bases at J, with 9 bases between the two ends. The CDR3 has 15 residues.

This chain connects TRBV11-2 to TRBJ1-1; 7 bases line up with TRBD1. Germline values: CDR1 SGHAT, CDR2 FQNNGV. The CDR3 has 15 residues. The ends lost 7 bases at V and 4 bases at J; junction bases unmatched: 12. The CDR3 nucleotides are TGTGCCAGCACCTGGCCGGAGGGGGCGACCACTGAAGCTTTCTTT. It is translated as CASTWPEGATTEAFF.

The rearrangement joins TRBV27 to TRBJ2-2; D is uncertain. CDR1 is MNHEY, CDR2 SMNVEV, per germline (reference sequence). The ends were cut back, 7 bases at V and 2 bases at J, with 11 bases in the middle. The CDR3 runs 14 residues. CDR3 in DNA: TGTGCCAGCACCCCCAACCTAAACACCGGGGAGCTGTTTTTT. As protein: CASTPNLNTGELFF.

The J gene is TRBJ1-2, the V gene TRBV12-5, with 9 bases identical to TRBD1. V lost 4 bases, J lost 4 bases, and 1 base stayed unmatched. The germline CDR1 and CDR2 sequences are LGHNT and FRNRAP. There are 13 residues in the CDR3. CDR3 bases: TGTGCTAGTGGTTCGGACAGGGGCTATGGCTACACCTTC. This sequence encodes CASGSDRGYGYTF.